These 2 T cell receptor beta chains were all obtained from the same sample, sequenced in a study of blood T cells in healthy people across ages (dated by TCRdb to about 2015). Libraries were prepared through 5' RACE. Sequenced using an Illumina HiSeq 2500. The second PCR ran for roughly 7 to 12 cycles and used a J-beta primer mix along with a sample-barcoded 5' primer. The public reads were reanalyzed by TCRdb: fastp trimming at Q25, MiXCR alignment, in-frame beta chains only. Every CDR3 protein is listed once, alongside the most common genes and DNA of its rows. Across this sample there are roughly 2 million distinct CDR3 sequences, with around 48% seen only once. The top ten constitute about 2.1% of the sample. The sequenced sample consisted of blood. The receptors originated from a middle-aged woman in good health.

V is TRBV6-5 and J is TRBJ1-6; 7 nucleotides align to TRBD1. Unmatched junction bases numbered 13, after V lost 5 bases and J lost 9 bases. Looked up from germline, CDR1 is MNHEY and CDR2 is SVGAGI. The length of the CDR3 is 16 residues. The CDR3 coding sequence is TGTGCCAGCAGTCCCTACAGGGGAGGACAAAGTTCACCCCTCCACTTT. It translates to CASSPYRGGQSSPLHF.

The chain carries TRBV6-1 and TRBJ1-4; D is possibly TRBD1 (5 bases). The CDR3 totals 17 residues. Trimming took off 5 bases at V and 2 bases at J, with 18 bases between the two ends. Germline CDR1 and CDR2: MNHNS and SASEGT. The CDR3 is CASSRRPPGPTNEKLFF. In DNA form, the CDR3 reads TGTGCCAGCAGTCGACGGCCTCCAGGGCCGACTAATGAAAAACTGTTTTTT.